This T cell receptor beta chain was recovered during a study of tumor and adjacent non-tumor tissue in lung cancer. Study results and limitations: Significantly higher TCR diversity was found in tumor than normal lung. Higher tumor TCR diversity was associated with shorter survival. Tumor repertoires had a smaller top 100 clone share than normal lung.

This clonotype was counted once. Its antigen is as yet unknown. The library came from three nested PCR rounds adapted from ARM-PCR protocols. Via MiXCR, TCRdb re-called the multiplex PCR reads, giving one row per CDR3 protein. The repertoire has about 120,000 distinct CDR3 sequences, about 66% of them found once; the top ten carry 9.5% to 15%. Germline CDR1 is DFQATT and CDR2 is SNEGSKA (reference sequence). This CDR3 has 15 residues. The V and J ends lost 3 bases and 3 bases, in that order; junction bases with no gene match: 7. The template was RNA from unsorted bulk tissue. This TCR derives from a man aged 25-40 years with non-small cell lung cancer. Sequenced sample: lung tumor tissue. The genes are TRBV20-1 and TRBJ2-3; the match to TRBD2 covers 9 bases. The CDR3 sequence is CSARPQSGRTDTQYF. As DNA, the CDR3 is TGCAGTGCTAGGCCCCAGAGCGGGAGGACAGATACGCAGTATTTT.